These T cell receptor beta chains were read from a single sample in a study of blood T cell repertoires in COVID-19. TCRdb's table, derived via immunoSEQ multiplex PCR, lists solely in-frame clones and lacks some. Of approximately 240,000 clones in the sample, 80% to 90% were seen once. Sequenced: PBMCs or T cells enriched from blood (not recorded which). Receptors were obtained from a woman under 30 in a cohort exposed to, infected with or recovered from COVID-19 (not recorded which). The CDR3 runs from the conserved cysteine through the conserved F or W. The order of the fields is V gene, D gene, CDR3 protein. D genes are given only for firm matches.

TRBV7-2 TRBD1 CASSLAGQGNNQPQHF
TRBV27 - CASSSPERGKEKLFF
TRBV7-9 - CASSFTTYNEQFF
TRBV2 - CASSAGNVEKLFF
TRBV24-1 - CATARVAVRRSNQPQHF
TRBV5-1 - CASSTLTSSYTLAKNIQYF
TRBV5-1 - CASSLHVNTEAFF
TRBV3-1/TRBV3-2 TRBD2 CASSPGGLAGGPYNEQFF
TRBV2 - CASSRLDRFGNTIYF
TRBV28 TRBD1 CASRDRGDGNTIYF
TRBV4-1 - CASSQGNGNSYNEQFF
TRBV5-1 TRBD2 CASSLGGTSGPTDTQYF
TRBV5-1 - CASSLARSSYNEQFF
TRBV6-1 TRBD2 CASSETIAGGSSYEQYF
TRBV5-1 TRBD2 CASSLAAGGTPGELFF
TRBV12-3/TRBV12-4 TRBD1 CASGEQGAVGYTF
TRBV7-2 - CASSTRDNYNQPQHF
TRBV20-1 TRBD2 CSASFSGSTDTQYF
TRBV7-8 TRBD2 CASSFFRGLARSDTQYF
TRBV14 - CASSQEFAGITGELFF
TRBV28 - CASRLTGYGYTF
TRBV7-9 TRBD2 CASSRTSGNHEQYF